Presented here are 10 T cell receptor beta chains from one specimen sequenced in a study of blood T cell repertoires in COVID-19. Generated by immunoSEQ multiplex PCR, the TCRdb table keeps only in-frame clones and is missing some. The sample records 140,000 or so clones, approximately 88% being singletons. The sequenced material came from peripheral blood. All receptors come from a woman between 45 and 65 years old with acute or convalescent COVID-19.

V gene TRBV28 combines with J gene TRBJ1-1; maybe TRBD1 (6 bases). Germline CDR1 reads MDHEN; CDR2 reads SYDVKM. Trimming stripped 9 bases from V and 5 bases from J, with 16 bases between. The CDR3 consists of 13 residues. CDR3 residues: CASPAQTGTEAFF. CDR3 DNA sequence: TGTGCCAGTCCCGCCCAGACAGGAACTGAAGCTTTCTTT.

This chain joins TRBV12-5 and TRBJ1-2, with TRBD1 matching over 8 bases. There are 14 residues in the CDR3. Losses at the gene ends were 1 base for V and 4 bases for J; bases not matched to a gene: 2. The germline gives CDR1 LGHNT, CDR2 FRNRAP. CDR3 bases: TGTGCTAGTGGTTTGGCAGGACAGGGCTATGGCTACACCTTC. Translating gives CASGLAGQGYGYTF. Based on the CDR3 plus reference TRBV12-5 and TRBJ1-2, the full variable domain is DARVTQTPRHKVTEMGQEVTMRCQPILGHNTVFWYRQTMMQGLELLAYFRNRAPLDDSGMPKDRFSAEMPDATLATLKIQPSEPRDSAVYFCASGLAGQGYGYTFGSGTRLTVV.

The table lists this clone with a few counts. The V and J genes are TRBV4-1 and TRBJ1-5, with D possibly TRBD1 on 5 matching bases. V lost 4 bases and J lost 6, with 13 bases in between. Germline V CDR1 and CDR2: MGHRA, YSYEKL. CDR3 length: 14 amino acids. This CDR3 is CASSPAGGSQPQHF. DNA of the CDR3: TGCGCCAGCAGCCCCGCGGGGGGTTCTCAGCCCCAGCATTTT.

This chain connects TRBV2 to TRBJ1-4, with D perhaps TRBD1 (6 bases). V lost 7 bases to trimming and J lost 8 bases, with 17 bases between them. CDR1 is SNHLY and CDR2 is FYNNEI in the germline V gene. This CDR3 contains 14 residues. This chain's CDR3 is CASTYQGRLEKLFF. The CDR3 bases are TGTGCCAGCACATATCAGGGGAGATTGGAAAAACTGTTTTTT. Complete variable domain (other parts from reference TRBV2 and TRBJ1-4): EPEVTQTPSHQVTQMGQEVILRCVPISNHLYFYWYRQILGQKVEFLVSFYNNEISEKSEIFDDQFSVERPDGSNFTLKIRSTKLEDSAMYFCASTYQGRLEKLFFGSGTQLSVL.

The rearrangement uses TRBV28 and TRBJ1-4, with a weak D call TRBD1 (5 bases). The CDR3 contains 14 residues. Germline loops: CDR1 MDHEN, CDR2 SYDVKM. Trimming removed 6 bases at V and 7 bases at J, with 15 bases between. CDR3 sequence (DNA): TGTGCCAGCAGCCCGGGGGGTGTTGGTGAAAAACTGTTTTTT. This gives the protein CASSPGGVGEKLFF.

The V gene is TRBV3-1 (or the pseudogene TRBV3-2), the J gene TRBJ1-4; no clear D gene. The germline CDR1 and CDR2 sequences are LGHDT and YNNKEL (reference sequence). The CDR3 is 14 residues long. V lost 8 bases, J lost 0 bases, and 10 bases lay in between. CDR3 region: CASSNSATNEKLFF. The CDR3 region has the DNA TGTGCCAGCTCAAACAGTGCAACTAATGAAAAACTGTTTTTT.

The chain has TRBV6-6 and TRBJ1-3; a weak D match, TRBD1 (6 bases). V was pared by 8 bases and J by 3 bases, with 11 bases between. CDR1 is MNHNY, CDR2 SVGAGI, per germline (reference sequence). CDR3 size: 13 residues. CDR3 nucleotide sequence: TGTGCCAGCCCAGGGGAAAGTGGAAACACCATATATTTT. Translated, it gives CASPGESGNTIYF.

This clone counts as medium-sized. Other DNA sequences within the sample encode an identical CDR3. The chain couples TRBV12-3 or TRBV12-4 to TRBJ2-7; D remains ambiguous. This CDR3 has 11 amino acids. V was trimmed by 4 bases and J by 3 bases, leaving 4 bases between them. As DNA, the CDR3 is TGTGCCAGCAGTTCGGGCTACGAGCAGTACTTC. This codes for CASSSGYEQYF.

The chain is built from TRBV5-1 and TRBJ2-1, with 8 bases lining up with TRBD2. Looked up from germline, CDR1 is SGHRS and CDR2 is YFSETQ. The CDR3 sequence is 17 residues long. J lost 10 bases, V lost 0 bases, and 15 bases had no gene match. The CDR3 is CASSLASPGGGKKEQFF. The CDR3, as DNA: TGCGCCAGCAGCTTGGCCTCCCCGGGGGGGGGTAAAAAAGAGCAGTTCTTC.

On this clone: Other nucleotide sequences in the sample specify the same CDR3. The chain combines TRBV27 with TRBJ2-7; 9 nucleotides agree with TRBD1. J gave up 3 bases and V 0 bases, and 0 bases lay outside the gene matches. CDR1 and CDR2 (germline): MNHEY, SMNVEV (reference sequence). The CDR3 is 14 residues long. The CDR3 coding sequence is TGTGCCAGCAGTTTATCGACAGGGGGCTACGAGCAGTACTTC. Translated, it gives CASSLSTGGYEQYF.